These 13 T cell receptor beta chains came from one sample sequenced in a study of cytomegalovirus exposure and HLA in healthy donors. The PCR was carried out with 60 Vbeta primers and 13 Jbeta primers. TCRdb keeps only in-frame clones here, not all; method: immunoSEQ multiplex PCR. The table shows around 130,000 clones, with approximately 80% occurring only once. Input material: PBMCs. The receptors shown here come from a boy younger than 10 in good health and CMV-seronegative.

On this clone itself: The same CDR3 also results from other DNA sequences found in this sample. This chain joins TRBV30 and TRBJ2-7, with TRBD2 as a possible D gene (5 bases). CDR1 GTSNPN and CDR2 SVGIG come from the germline V gene (reference sequence). Between the trimmed V and J ends, which lost 6 bases and 2 bases, there was a span of 8 bases. The CDR3 has 11 residues. CDR3 sequence: CACGLAYEQYV. DNA for the CDR3: TGTGCCTGTGGACTGGCCTACGAGCAGTACGTC.

The V gene is TRBV7-9, the J gene TRBJ1-2, with TRBD1 identical over 10 bases. The CDR3 extends over 17 amino acids. Trimming at V came to 2 bases and at J to 2 bases, leaving 8 bases not matched to a gene. Per the germline V gene, CDR1 is SEHNR and CDR2 is FQNEAQ (reference sequence). The CDR3 is CASSLLLETGGNYGYTF. The CDR3 DNA reads as TGTGCCAGCAGCTTATTATTAGAGACAGGGGGCAACTATGGCTACACCTTC.

This clone was seen only once. V gene TRBV29-1 combines with J gene TRBJ1-1; D gene uncertain. Germline loops: CDR1 SQVTM, CDR2 ANQGSEA. V lost 8 bases to trimming and J lost 2 bases, with 12 bases between them. The CDR3 is made up of 12 amino acids. The CDR3 region is CSPWSINTEAFF. CDR3 nucleotides: TGCAGCCCCTGGTCTATAAACACTGAAGCTTTCTTT.

V and J are TRBV18 and TRBJ2-1; a weak D match, TRBD2 (7 bases). V lost 6 bases and J lost 8, with 20 bases in between. Germline V CDR1 and CDR2: KGHSH, LQKENI. This CDR3 has 15 amino acids. This CDR3 reads CASSPSSGGVDEQFF. For the CDR3, the DNA is TGTGCCAGCTCCCCCTCCTCGGGGGGCGTGGATGAGCAGTTCTTC.

The chain links TRBV15 to TRBJ2-1; TRBD2 agrees at 9 bases. This CDR3 spans 14 amino acids. In germline, CDR1 is LNHNV, CDR2 YYDKDF (reference sequence). Trimming removed 4 bases from V and 8 bases from J; junction bases left unmatched: 6. The chain's CDR3 is CATSTGLARDEQFF. The CDR3, as DNA: TGTGCCACCAGCACAGGACTAGCGCGAGATGAGCAGTTCTTC.

This clone was counted between two and nine times. The chain couples TRBV29-1 to TRBJ2-3; 10 bases are a match to TRBD2. Trimming took 3 bases from V and 4 from J; bases not matched to a gene: 10. Germline V lookup: CDR1 SQVTM, CDR2 ANQGSEA. The CDR3 sequence is 16 residues long. The CDR3 DNA is TGCAGCGTTGACCCCTGGACTAGCGGTTGGGCAGATACGCAGTATTTT. It encodes CSVDPWTSGWADTQYF.

This rearrangement joins TRBV5-6 to TRBJ1-2, with a tentative D call TRBD1 (6 bases). Germline CDR1 and CDR2: SGHDT and YYEEEE. V was clipped by 7 bases and J by 6 bases, with 7 bases between them. The CDR3 is 10 amino acids. The CDR3 reads CASGTNGYTF. Written as DNA, the CDR3 is TGTGCCAGCGGGACAAATGGCTACACCTTC.

The J gene is TRBJ2-7, the V gene TRBV30; 7 bases match TRBD1. After removal of 7 bases from V and 4 bases from J, the junction contained 7 bases not matched to a gene. Per germline, CDR1 GTSNPN and CDR2 SVGIG (reference sequence). The CDR3 totals 12 residues. The CDR3 sequence is CAYGTAEYEQYF. CDR3 in DNA: TGTGCCTACGGGACAGCGGAGTACGAGCAGTACTTC.

The chain has TRBV23-1 and TRBJ1-2; D perhaps matches TRBD1 (6 bases). TRBV23-1 is flagged as an ORF with uncertain function. The V end was cut by 11 bases, the J end by 3 bases, with 22 bases between. The CDR3 loop spans 15 amino acids. Here the CDR3 reads CARCPRQGIYYGYTF. CDR3 DNA: TGCGCCCGATGTCCCCGGCAGGGGATTTACTATGGCTACACCTTC.

Details on this clone: Sequence at one end of the junction differs from germline and may be a read error. The chain recombines TRBV7-9 with TRBJ2-5; D is uncertain. The germline gives CDR1 SEHNR, CDR2 FQNEAQ (reference sequence). The CDR3 has 14 residues. CDR3 residues: CSSSRTVQLETQYF. Written as DNA, the CDR3 is TGTTCCAGCAGCCGTACAGTACAGTTAGAGACCCAGTACTTC.

The rearrangement joins TRBV28 to TRBJ2-2; 7 nucleotides agree with TRBD1. In germline, CDR1 is MDHEN, CDR2 SYDVKM. After removal of 4 bases from V and 2 bases from J, the junction contained 10 bases not matched to a gene. CDR3 length equals 17 residues. DNA for the CDR3: TGTGCCAGCAGTTCAGCCTTCGCAGGGGGAAACACCGGGGAGCTGTTTTTT. It is translated as CASSSAFAGGNTGELFF.

This chain's CDR3 is CASSPLRGQSFYGYTF. The CDR3 DNA is TGCGCCAGCAGCCCGCTAAGGGGCCAGTCGTTCTATGGCTACACCTTC. This sequence joins TRBV4-3 and TRBJ1-2, with D perhaps TRBD1 (5 bases). Germline V CDR1 and CDR2: LGHNA, YSLEER. The CDR3 is 16 residues long. Trimming took off 4 bases at V and 4 bases at J, with 19 bases between the two ends.

This sequence joins TRBV6-5 and TRBJ2-4, with a tentative D call TRBD2 (6 bases). CDR1 is MNHEY, CDR2 SVGAGI, per germline. V lost 8 bases, J lost 11 bases, and 13 bases lay in between. This CDR3 is built from 11 residues. CDR3 residues: CASGDGGLQYF. The CDR3 DNA sequence: TGTGCCAGCGGGGACGGGGGTCTTCAGTACTTC.